This passage covers 23 T cell receptor beta chains from one sample sequenced in a study of molecular identifiers for immune sequencing clone quantification. TCRdb re-called the PCR reads through MiXCR, storing one row per CDR3 protein. The sample contains hundreds of thousands of distinct CDR3 sequences, about 25% of which appear only once. The sequenced material came from naive CD8+ T cells from blood, with Jurkat cell RNA spiked in. Subset in this sample: FACS-sorted CD8+CD4-CCR7+CD45RA+ naive T cells. These receptors came from a human donor in good health. Some libraries in this study had Jurkat cell RNA spiked in.

As concerns this clonotype: One base away lies a much larger clone, so this may be a sequencing read error. The chain recombines TRBV2 with TRBJ1-5; perhaps TRBD1 as D (6 bases). Per germline, CDR1 SNHLY and CDR2 FYNNEI. The CDR3 totals 15 residues. The germline V and J ends were trimmed by 6 bases and 1 base, with 13 bases remaining between them. Here the CDR3 reads CASSIDRCSNQPQHF. CDR3 sequence (DNA): TGTGCCAGCAGCATAGACAGGTGCAGCAATCAGCCCCAGCATTTT.

Regarding this clonotype: A much larger clone lies one base from this, so it may be a read error. The chain recombines TRBV12-3 or TRBV12-4 with TRBJ1-2; TRBD1 is a possible D gene (5 bases). This CDR3 is built from 14 residues. CDR3 in amino acids: CASSLGGRAYGNTF. Written as DNA, the CDR3 is TGTGCCAGCAGTTTGGGGGGACGGGCATATGGCAACACCTTC.

This clonotype was recorded once. Being one base from a much bigger clone, this may be a read error. Without the conserved terminal phenylalanine or tryptophan, this CDR3 likely stems from a read error. The CDR3 is CARGRTQHL. CDR3 nucleotide sequence: TGTGCCAGGGGCAGGACCCAGCATCTT. The V and J genes are TRBV12-3 or TRBV12-4 and TRBJ1-5; no definite D call. Trimming removed 9 bases at V and 11 bases at J, with 8 bases between. The length of the CDR3 is 9 residues.

The sample holds one count of this clonotype. The chain couples TRBV12-3 or TRBV12-4 to TRBJ2-3; 10 bases map to TRBD1. Trimming cost V 1 base and J 4 bases; bases outside gene matches: 5. This CDR3 has 16 residues. This chain's CDR3 is CASSLEWDRGPDTQYF. For the CDR3, the DNA is TGTGCCAGCAGTTTAGAATGGGACAGGGGACCAGATACGCAGTATTTT.

About this clonotype itself: This may be a read error, as it is one base from a much larger clone. Here the CDR3 reads CASSQDLQNPGNTIYF. CDR3 coding DNA: TGCGCCAGCAGCCAAGATCTACAAAACCCTGGAAACACCATATATTTT. The rearrangement links TRBV4-3 to TRBJ1-3; no definite D call. V lost 0 bases and J lost 2, with 11 bases in between. CDR3 length: 16 residues. Germline assignment: CDR1 LGHNA and CDR2 YSLEER.

This clonotype came up a few times. This chain connects TRBV5-4 to TRBJ2-7; 10 positions agree with TRBD1. Germline CDR1 SGHNT, CDR2 YYREEE (reference sequence). CDR3 length equals 14 residues. V dropped 10 bases and J dropped 6; count of bases not matched to a gene: 13. The CDR3 DNA follows: TGTGCCTTCAAACCGGGACAGGGGTCCCTCGAGCAGTACTTC. Encoded protein: CAFKPGQGSLEQYF.

This clonotype was observed a handful of times. The chain couples TRBV19 to TRBJ2-7, with a tentative D call TRBD1 (6 bases). This CDR3 is 16 amino acids long. V dropped 5 bases and J dropped 2 bases, with 19 bases sitting between them. Germline V gene lookup returns CDR1 LNHDA and CDR2 SQIVND (reference sequence). The CDR3 spells CASSPFQGLGPYEQYF. The CDR3, as DNA: TGTGCCAGTAGTCCCTTCCAGGGGTTGGGCCCCTACGAGCAGTACTTC.

This clonotype has just a few counts. The rearrangement links TRBV7-6 to TRBJ2-3, with 8 bases fitting TRBD2. CDR1 and CDR2 (germline): SGHVS, FNYEAQ. This CDR3 region has 15 residues. V shed 6 bases and J 2 bases; nucleotides not matched to a gene: 7. Here the CDR3 reads CASRSTSGNTDTQYF. In DNA form, the CDR3 reads TGTGCCAGCAGGTCTACTAGCGGAAACACAGATACGCAGTATTTT.

Many counts were recorded for this clonotype. V gene TRBV4-3 combines with J gene TRBJ2-7, with D hard to call. CDR1 is LGHNA and CDR2 is YSLEER in the germline V gene. V was cut by 0 bases and J by 1 base, with 10 bases left in between. The CDR3 runs to 15 residues. The CDR3 here is CASSQEASASYEQYF. CDR3 bases: TGCGCCAGCAGCCAAGAGGCCAGCGCTTCCTACGAGCAGTACTTC.

This clonotype was detected only once. A read error may produce the germline difference seen at one junction end. The chain joins TRBV28 to TRBJ2-7; no clear D gene. Per germline, CDR1 MDHEN and CDR2 SYDVKM. The CDR3 runs 11 residues. CDR3 nucleotide sequence: TGTACCAGCAGTCCTCTCTCCGAGCAGTACTTC. This translates into CTSSPLSEQYF.

This clonotype was counted ten times or more. The J gene is TRBJ2-4, the V gene TRBV11-2, with D possibly being TRBD2 (5 bases). The CDR3 contains 14 residues. Trimming pared 2 bases from V and 6 bases from J, leaving 11 bases between. Germline V gene data show CDR1 as SGHAT and CDR2 as FQNNGV. This CDR3 is CASSLRTDGNIQYF. The CDR3 nucleotides read TGTGCCAGCAGCTTACGGACTGACGGAAACATTCAGTACTTC.

This clonotype has ten or more counts. The chain links TRBV25-1 to TRBJ2-7; 8 nucleotides agree with TRBD2. Germline CDR1 is MGHDK and CDR2 is SYGVNS. The trim removed 3 bases at V and 3 bases at J, leaving 7 bases unmatched. The CDR3 spans 15 residues. The chain's CDR3 is CASSESASGHYEQYF. The DNA of the CDR3 is TGTGCCAGCAGTGAGTCGGCTAGCGGGCACTACGAGCAGTACTTC.

This clonotype was picked up a small number of times. The chain carries TRBV28 and TRBJ2-7; D assignment may be TRBD1 or TRBD2 (5 bases each). V was shortened by 5 bases and J by 5 bases, with 19 bases between the two germline ends. The germline V gene encodes CDR1 MDHEN and CDR2 SYDVKM. The CDR3 totals 15 residues. This CDR3 reads CASSPRTVLGDEQYF. The CDR3 region has the DNA TGTGCCAGCAGTCCACGGACCGTTTTGGGGGACGAGCAGTACTTC.

As concerns this clonotype: A much more abundant neighbour one base away suggests this may be a read error. This chain links TRBV5-6 with TRBJ2-7, with D perhaps matching TRBD1 (6 bases). The CDR3 totals 13 residues. The germline CDR1 and CDR2 sequences are SGHDT and YYEEEE. CDR3 bases: TGTGCCAGCAGCTTGACAGGGCACTACGAGCGGTACTTC. Protein sequence: CASSLTGHYERYF.

This clonotype was observed at least ten times. The gene calls are TRBV27 and TRBJ1-6; no definite D call. The CDR3 runs to 12 residues. CDR1 is MNHEY and CDR2 is SMNVEV in the germline V gene (reference sequence). The V end was cut by 6 bases, the J end by 7 bases, with 7 bases between. DNA for the CDR3: TGTGCCAGCAGCTTCGGAAATTCACCCCTCCACTTT. Translation gives CASSFGNSPLHF.

A few counts support this clonotype. The chain carries TRBV7-9 and TRBJ2-2; D gene unclear. V lost 5 bases, J lost 1 base, and 11 bases lay in between. The CDR3 extends over 15 amino acids. Germline V lookup: CDR1 SEHNR, CDR2 FQNEAQ (reference sequence). The CDR3 coding sequence is TGTGCCAGCAGCCAACAGAAGGAGAACACCGGGGAGCTGTTTTTT. It codes for CASSQQKENTGELFF.

The chain couples TRBV27 to TRBJ2-3, with D perhaps TRBD2 (5 bases). Germline V gene data show CDR1 as MNHEY and CDR2 as SMNVEV (reference sequence). The CDR3 contains 14 residues. The ends were cut back, 5 bases at V and 4 bases at J, with 13 bases in the middle. The CDR3 region is CASSRKEGPDTQYF. The CDR3 nucleotides are TGTGCCAGCAGTAGAAAAGAGGGCCCAGATACGCAGTATTTT.

This clonotype was picked up a small number of times. One end of the junction does not line up with germline, which may come from a read error. The CDR3 reads CASNGYEQYF. CDR3 DNA sequence: TGCGCCAGCAATGGGTACGAGCAGTACTTT. The rearrangement uses TRBV10-1 and TRBJ2-7; no reliable D call. CDR1 and CDR2 from the germline V gene are WNHNN and SYGVQD (reference sequence). This CDR3 is built from 10 residues.

This clonotype was seen a single time. A much larger clone lies one base from this, so it may be a read error. The gene calls are TRBV12-3 or TRBV12-4 and TRBJ1-1; a possible D gene is TRBD1 (6 bases). V lost 4 bases and J lost 7, with 13 bases in between. This CDR3 contains 13 residues. Written as DNA, the CDR3 is TGTGCCAGCAGTTACGGACAGAGCATTGAAGCTTTCTTT. This codes for CASSYGQSIEAFF.

At least ten counts were recorded for this clonotype. The V gene is TRBV20-1, the J gene TRBJ2-3, with 7 bases that match TRBD2. Trimming removed 3 bases from V and 1 base from J; junction bases left unmatched: 7. CDR3 length equals 15 residues. The germline gives CDR1 DFQATT, CDR2 SNEGSKA (reference sequence). For the CDR3, the DNA is TGCAGTGCTAGTCCTAGCGGACTGCGCACAGATACGCAGTATTTT. Translated, it gives CSASPSGLRTDTQYF.

Note on this clonotype: This could be a read error, since a much larger clone is one nucleotide away. This chain connects TRBV27 to TRBJ2-1; no clear D. The CDR3 has 15 residues. Germline loops: CDR1 MNHEY, CDR2 SMNVEV (reference sequence). The CDR3 sequence: CASSPAARGYNEQLF. The CDR3, as DNA: TGTGCCAGCAGTCCCGCCGCGAGAGGCTACAATGAGCAGTTATTC.

This clonotype was seen at least ten times. The V gene is TRBV29-1, the J gene TRBJ2-7, with 14 bases fitting TRBD2. This CDR3 comprises 19 residues. V lost 0 bases and J lost 7; bases outside the gene matches: 17. Germline CDR1 and CDR2: SQVTM and ANQGSEA. The CDR3 coding sequence is TGCAGCGTTGAAGATCCCTTGGGAGGGACTAGCGGGAGTGAAGGAGAGCAGTACTTC. This codes for CSVEDPLGGTSGSEGEQYF.

In its sample, this clonotype was seen many times. The CDR3 sequence is CSALGVGRALQETQYF. The CDR3 nucleotides are TGCAGTGCCCTGGGGGTTGGCAGGGCATTACAAGAGACCCAGTACTTC. The chain couples TRBV20-1 to TRBJ2-5, with D perhaps TRBD1 or TRBD2 (5 bases each). The germline V gene has CDR1 DFQATT and CDR2 SNEGSKA (reference sequence). CDR3 length equals 16 residues. V was pared by 6 bases and J by 2 bases, with 22 bases between.